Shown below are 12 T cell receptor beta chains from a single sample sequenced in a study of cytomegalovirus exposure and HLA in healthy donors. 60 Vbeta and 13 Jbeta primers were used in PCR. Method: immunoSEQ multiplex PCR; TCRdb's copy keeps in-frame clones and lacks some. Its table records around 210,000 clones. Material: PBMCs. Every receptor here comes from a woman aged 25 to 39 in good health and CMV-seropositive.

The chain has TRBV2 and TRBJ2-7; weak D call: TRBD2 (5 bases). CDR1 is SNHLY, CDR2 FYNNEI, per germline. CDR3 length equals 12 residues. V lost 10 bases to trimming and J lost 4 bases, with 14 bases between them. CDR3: CANRETYYEQYF. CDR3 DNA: TGTGCCAACCGGGAAACATATTACGAGCAGTACTTC.

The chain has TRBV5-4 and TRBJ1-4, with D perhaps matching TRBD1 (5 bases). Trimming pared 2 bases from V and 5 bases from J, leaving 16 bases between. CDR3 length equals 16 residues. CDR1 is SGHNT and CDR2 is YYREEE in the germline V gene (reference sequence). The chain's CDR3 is CASSLGTFGGNEKLFF. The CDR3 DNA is TGTGCCAGCAGCTTAGGGACTTTTGGGGGGAATGAAAAACTGTTTTTT.

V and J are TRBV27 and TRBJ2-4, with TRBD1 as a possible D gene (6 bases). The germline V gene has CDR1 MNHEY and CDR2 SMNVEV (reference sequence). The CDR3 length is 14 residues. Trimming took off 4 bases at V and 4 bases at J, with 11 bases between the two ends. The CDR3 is CASSSRTEKNIQYF. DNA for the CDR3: TGTGCCAGCAGTTCCCGGACAGAGAAAAACATTCAGTACTTC.

CDR3 loop: CAWGSGIYNEQFF. CDR3 sequence (DNA): TGTGCCTGGGGAAGCGGGATTTACAATGAGCAGTTCTTC. The V gene is TRBV30, the J gene TRBJ2-1; the match to TRBD2 covers 7 bases. CDR1 GTSNPN and CDR2 SVGIG come from the germline V gene (reference sequence). The CDR3 contains 13 residues. Trimming removed 5 bases from V and 4 bases from J; junction bases left unmatched: 5.

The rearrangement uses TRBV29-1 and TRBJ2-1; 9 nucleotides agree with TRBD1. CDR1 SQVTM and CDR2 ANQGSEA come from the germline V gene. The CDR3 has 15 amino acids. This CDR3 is CSFTGDRESYNEQFF. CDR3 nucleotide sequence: TGCAGTTTTACTGGGGACAGGGAGTCCTACAATGAGCAGTTCTTC.

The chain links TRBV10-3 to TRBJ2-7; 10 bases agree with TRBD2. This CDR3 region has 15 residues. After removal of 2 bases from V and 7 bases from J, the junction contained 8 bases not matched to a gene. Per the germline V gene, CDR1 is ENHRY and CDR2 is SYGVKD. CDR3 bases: TGTGCCATCAGTGAGACTAGCGGGGCGATGGGAGAGCAGTACTTC. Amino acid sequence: CAISETSGAMGEQYF.

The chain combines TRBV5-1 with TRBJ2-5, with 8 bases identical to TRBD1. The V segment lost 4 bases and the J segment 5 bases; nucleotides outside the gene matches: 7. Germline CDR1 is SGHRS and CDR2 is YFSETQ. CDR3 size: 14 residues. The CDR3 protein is CASSREGQGETQYF. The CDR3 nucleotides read TGCGCCAGCAGCAGAGAAGGACAGGGTGAGACCCAGTACTTC.

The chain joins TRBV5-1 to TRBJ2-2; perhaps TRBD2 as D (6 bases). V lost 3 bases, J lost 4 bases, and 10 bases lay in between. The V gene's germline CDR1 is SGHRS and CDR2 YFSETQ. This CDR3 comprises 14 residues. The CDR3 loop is CASSSSSATGELFF. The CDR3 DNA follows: TGCGCCAGCAGCTCTTCTAGCGCCACCGGGGAGCTGTTTTTT.

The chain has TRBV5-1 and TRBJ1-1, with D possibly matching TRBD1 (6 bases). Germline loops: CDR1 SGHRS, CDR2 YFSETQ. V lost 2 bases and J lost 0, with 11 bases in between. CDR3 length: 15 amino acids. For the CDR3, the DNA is TGCGCCAGCAGCTTCCGATCAGGGGTGAACACTGAAGCTTTCTTT. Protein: CASSFRSGVNTEAFF.

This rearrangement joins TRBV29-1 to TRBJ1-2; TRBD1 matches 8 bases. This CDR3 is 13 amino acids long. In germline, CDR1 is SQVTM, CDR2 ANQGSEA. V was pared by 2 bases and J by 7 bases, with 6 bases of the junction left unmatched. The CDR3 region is CSVEWDRTSGYTF. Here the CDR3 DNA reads TGCAGCGTTGAATGGGACAGGACCTCTGGCTACACCTTC.

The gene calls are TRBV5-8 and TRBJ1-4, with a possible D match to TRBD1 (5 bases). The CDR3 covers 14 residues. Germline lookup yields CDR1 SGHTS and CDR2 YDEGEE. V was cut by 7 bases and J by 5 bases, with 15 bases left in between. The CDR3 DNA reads TGTGCCAGCCCCGGGATGGGGGGGAATGAAAAACTGTTTTTT. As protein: CASPGMGGNEKLFF.

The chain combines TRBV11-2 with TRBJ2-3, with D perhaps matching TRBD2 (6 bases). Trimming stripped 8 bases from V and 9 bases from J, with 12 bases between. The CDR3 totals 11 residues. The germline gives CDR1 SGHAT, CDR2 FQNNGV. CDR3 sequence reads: CASPVGGTQYF. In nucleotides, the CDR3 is TGTGCCAGCCCAGTTGGGGGGACGCAGTATTTT.